This TCR beta chain was documented in a study of T cell responses to AZD1222 COVID-19 vaccine. Only in-frame clones appear in the TCRdb table, and some are missing; sequencing was by immunoSEQ multiplex PCR. The profile shows some 180,000 clones, over 85% of them singletons. Of note for this clone: What it binds is not known.

General study findings and limits: Once two AZD1222 doses were given, Spike-specific TCR breadth and depth went up.

The starting material was peripheral blood, obtained 28 days after the second dose of the MenACWY control vaccine. The receptor was derived from an adult who received the MenACWY meningococcal vaccine as a control.

DNA of the CDR3: TGTGCCAGCAGCCCCCGGACTAGCTCGGGCACCGGGGAGCTGTTTTTT. Encoded protein: CASSPRTSSGTGELFF. This chain joins TRBV11-1 and TRBJ2-2; 8 bases are shared with TRBD2. The CDR3 covers 16 residues. Germline CDR1 SGHAT, CDR2 FQDESV (reference sequence). Trimming took 5 bases from V and 4 from J; bases not matched to a gene: 9.